This T cell receptor beta chain appears in the sequencing data of a study of blood T cell repertoires in COVID-19. Study information: Whether acute or convalescent, the COVID-19 samples came from the United States, Italy and Spain.

In the original processing: The authors estimated nucleated cell counts from reference gene primer amplification. Libraries were prepared by immunoSEQ multiplex PCR; TCRdb keeps only in-frame clonotypes and omits some of them. V and J calls plus clone size are reproduced from that table; the DNA served to infer D and trimming. Of some 160,000 clones in the sample, 85% to 90% are singletons; the top ten hold roughly 3.2%. Trimming left V 8 bases short and J 3 bases short, with 17 bases between. CDR3 length: 14 residues. Germline values: CDR1 MDHEN, CDR2 SYDVKM. The sample comprised peripheral blood. The sequence derives from a woman between 55 and 75 years old with active COVID-19. The chain recombines TRBV28 with TRBJ2-7; tentatively, D is TRBD2 (5 bases). As DNA, the CDR3 is TGTGCCAGCCAACGTGCCGGGGATAACTACGAGCAGTACTTC. It codes for CASQRAGDNYEQYF.